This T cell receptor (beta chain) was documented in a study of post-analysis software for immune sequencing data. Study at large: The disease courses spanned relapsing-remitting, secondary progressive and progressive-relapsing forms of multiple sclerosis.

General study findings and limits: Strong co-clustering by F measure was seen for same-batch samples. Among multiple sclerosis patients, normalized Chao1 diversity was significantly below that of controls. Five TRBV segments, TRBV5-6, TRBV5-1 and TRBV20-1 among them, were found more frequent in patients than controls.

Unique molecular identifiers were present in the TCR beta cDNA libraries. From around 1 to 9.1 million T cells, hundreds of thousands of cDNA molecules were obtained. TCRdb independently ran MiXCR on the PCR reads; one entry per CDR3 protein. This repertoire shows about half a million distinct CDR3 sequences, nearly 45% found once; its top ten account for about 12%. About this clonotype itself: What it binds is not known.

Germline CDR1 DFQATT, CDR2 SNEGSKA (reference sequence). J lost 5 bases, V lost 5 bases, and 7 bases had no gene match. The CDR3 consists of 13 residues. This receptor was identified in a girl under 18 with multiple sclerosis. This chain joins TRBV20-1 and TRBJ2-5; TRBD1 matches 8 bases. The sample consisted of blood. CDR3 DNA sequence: TGCAGTGCTCCGACAGGGGTAGGGGAGACCCAGTACTTC. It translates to CSAPTGVGETQYF.